A selection of T cell receptor beta chains follows, all from one sample in a study of blood T cells in healthy people across ages. From the 5' RACE reads, TCRdb called clonotypes with MiXCR, one entry per CDR3 protein. The top ten clones hold roughly 23% of a sample with about a million distinct CDR3 sequences, 45% to 60% of them seen once. Sequencing was performed on blood. Receptor source: a woman aged 55-70 years in good health. Both conserved end residues are part of each CDR3.

cdr3_aa: CSVGVAGKGNEQFF; j_call: TRBJ2-1; v_call: TRBV29-1; cdr3_length: 14
cdr3_aa: CAPRNEQFF; j_call: TRBJ2-1; v_call: TRBV27; cdr3_length: 9
cdr3_aa: CASSLGQHTGELFF; j_call: TRBJ2-2; v_call: TRBV4-2; cdr3_length: 14
cdr3_aa: CATAILQGIYEQYF; j_call: -; v_call: TRBV6-2/TRBV6-3; cdr3_length: 14
cdr3_aa: CTSSLPYSGRGRYNEQFF; j_call: TRBJ2-1; v_call: TRBV13; cdr3_length: 18
cdr3_aa: CASSFRTGAATDTQYF; j_call: TRBJ2-3; v_call: TRBV12-3/TRBV12-4; cdr3_length: 16
cdr3_aa: CASTLDRETYGYTF; j_call: TRBJ1-2; v_call: TRBV6-5; cdr3_length: 14
cdr3_aa: CASSSRQRHDTYEQYF; j_call: TRBJ2-7; v_call: TRBV28; cdr3_length: 16
cdr3_aa: CSVVGLAATGELFF; j_call: TRBJ2-2; v_call: TRBV29-1; cdr3_length: 14
cdr3_aa: CATSYYEQYF; j_call: TRBJ2-7; v_call: TRBV28; cdr3_length: 10
cdr3_aa: CASSYSVGTQYF; j_call: TRBJ2-3; v_call: TRBV5-5; cdr3_length: 12
cdr3_aa: CSVGRASGRRSQETQYF; j_call: TRBJ2-5; v_call: TRBV29-1; cdr3_length: 17
cdr3_aa: CSARKTSGSTEQYF; j_call: TRBJ2-7; v_call: TRBV20-1; cdr3_length: 14
cdr3_aa: CASRTVGLAEETQYF; j_call: TRBJ2-5; v_call: TRBV5-1; cdr3_length: 15
cdr3_aa: CSTGPIPDTQYF; j_call: TRBJ2-3; v_call: TRBV7-2; cdr3_length: 12
cdr3_aa: CASRPAEGTYEQYF; j_call: TRBJ2-7; v_call: TRBV2; cdr3_length: 14
cdr3_aa: CASSTWTGLGTGELFF; j_call: TRBJ2-2; v_call: TRBV14; cdr3_length: 16
cdr3_aa: CASSRNSGSGEQFF; j_call: TRBJ2-1; v_call: TRBV6-2/TRBV6-3; cdr3_length: 14
cdr3_aa: CSARDWRAESTDTQYF; j_call: TRBJ2-3; v_call: TRBV20-1; cdr3_length: 16
cdr3_aa: CASISSWSSGRNRRDTQYF; j_call: TRBJ2-3; v_call: TRBV9; cdr3_length: 19
cdr3_aa: CSAGTSVCNEQFF; j_call: TRBJ2-1; v_call: TRBV20-1; cdr3_length: 13
cdr3_aa: CASSQGGNQPQHF; j_call: TRBJ1-5; v_call: TRBV3-1; cdr3_length: 13